One T cell receptor beta chain is described in this entry. The data were obtained in a study of blood T cell repertoires in COVID-19. Authors' methods: Cell counts per sample came from amplifying reference gene primers. Libraries were prepared by immunoSEQ multiplex PCR; TCRdb keeps only in-frame clonotypes and omits some of them. Clone size and the V and J calls come from that table; the DNA yielded D and trimming. Altogether fewer than 110,000 clones are present, 70% to 90% being singletons, with the ten largest covering 11%. This clonotype was sampled from a woman in her twenties or thirties with acute or convalescent COVID-19. Sequenced: peripheral blood.

CDR3 amino acids: CASSPTGVSNQPQHF. CDR3 DNA sequence: TGTGCCAGCTCACCAACAGGGGTCTCGAATCAGCCCCAGCATTTT. This chain connects TRBV18 to TRBJ1-5; 7 bases are a match to TRBD1. This CDR3 contains 15 residues. The J segment lost 4 bases and the V segment lost 2 bases, leaving 5 bases of the junction unmatched. Germline values: CDR1 KGHSH, CDR2 LQKENI.